The entry that follows covers one T cell receptor (beta chain) sequence. This clone's antigen is unknown. Base qualities are not recorded, but no much larger clone differs from it by a single base. The data are from a study of shared clonotypes between healthy human individuals (dated by TCRdb to 2020 to 2022). In terms of the full investigation: A few men and two women, aged 18 to 49 years, made up the cohort. To estimate repertoire size and how much clonotypes are shared between individuals, the study performed deep sequencing of blood TCR repertoires from a handful of healthy adults. Libraries were prepared and TCR repertoires were sequenced by different laboratories using diverse techniques, in order to increase sequencing depth and limit assay-specific biases. Between about 0.94 and 8.9 billion PBMCs per donor were obtained by leukapheresis.

General study outcomes and caveats: Based on pairwise subsampling, the degree of clonotype sharing among donors was expected to be affected by sequencing depth. The genetic and exposure-history diversity represented was limited by the small number of donors. Only blood was sampled, and tissue TCR repertoires likely differ from those in blood.

TCR CDR3 regions were amplified from genomic DNA by multiplex PCR using the deep immunoSEQ assay. For each cell subset, the extracted genomic DNA was distributed evenly across all wells of several immunoSEQ 96-well plates, and each plate served as one replicate. For unsorted PBMC, approximately 0.3 ug genomic DNA, equal to roughly 33,000 T cell genomes, was loaded into each replicate PCR. Unsorted PBMC genomic DNA was sequenced across ten immunoSEQ deep assay plates. The purified libraries were quantified using a Qubit 3.0 fluorometer, sized with a Bioanalyzer 2100, and then quantified again using the KAPA Library Quantification kit. Each immunoSEQ 96-well plate was sequenced on its own single-read 150-cycle Illumina NextSeq 550 flow cell. Regarding the original processing steps: Because the immunoSEQ output held only junctional sequences and lacked quality scores, the filtering could not match the filtering applied to full-length reads. Sequences were annotated with PyIR, a Python wrapper for IgBLAST v1.9, and V/J genes and CDR3 were assigned using IMGT germline references. Any read was removed if the V/J assignment was weak (E-value above 1e-6), the CDR3 was missing, or the read contained stop codons, out-of-frame junctions, or ambiguous translated residues. V3J clonotypes were defined as sequences sharing the same inferred V gene, J gene, and CDR3 amino acid sequence. The percentage overlap between two repertoires was calculated by dividing the number of shared unique clonotypes by the size of the smaller repertoire. Repertoire richness was assessed with RTK rarefaction, the Chao1 estimator, and Recon v2.1 estimates of unobserved clonotypes. Sourced from immuneACCESS, this table was stored by TCRdb with only in-frame sequences that have V and J called. A share of the clones is absent; for the studies checked, an unresolved V gene accounts for under half, and the remainder has no known explanation. V, J and clone size are taken as reported in that table, and D and trimming were inferred from the DNA itself. The sample yields some 490,000 clones; roughly 80% were counted once. In total, the top ten clones hold about 13% of the sample.

The donors were healthy, HIV-negative adults who had no recently reported acute infections or vaccinations. All donors were Caucasian adults living in Nashville, Tennessee, USA. For unsorted samples, about 90 million PBMCs were counted, and genomic DNA was extracted using the QIAamp DNA Blood Mini kit. Blood was collected by leukapheresis, and PBMCs were isolated by Ficoll-Histopaque density gradient centrifugation and then cryopreserved in liquid nitrogen vapor phase. From a lookup of the germline V gene (reference sequence), CDR1 and CDR2 are SEHNR and FQNEAQ. V is reduced by 1 base and J by 3 bases, leaving a spacing of 4 bases between them. The CDR3 runs 12 residues from the cysteine to the phenylalanine. The DNA shown is the 36-base CDR3, in frame from base 1.

The V and J genes are TRBV7-9 and TRBJ2-7; confidence is insufficient to name the D gene. Input material: PBMCs. The clonotype originates from a woman in her thirties or forties in good health. Some clones in this sample may be carry-over from other donors' samples. The CDR3 protein is CASSLDDYEQYF. The DNA sequence reads TGTGCCAGCAGCTTAGATGACTACGAGCAGTACTTC.